This T cell receptor beta chain was recovered during a study of T cells after posttransplantation cyclophosphamide. TCRdb keeps only in-frame clones here, not all; method: immunoSEQ multiplex PCR. Of more than 15,000 clones detected, roughly 80% appear once; the ten largest clones hold 5%. Control samples came 1 year after myeloablative marrow transplants with methotrexate plus calcineurin inhibitor. This clonotype originated in a young adult male patient who received an allogeneic stem cell transplant from a related donor, was CMV-positive, and had no GVHD. T cells may partly derive from the graft donor. Sequenced here: PBMCs, sampled roughly 57 weeks after allogeneic stem cell transplant with calcineurin inhibitor and methotrexate.

CDR3 DNA: TGTGCCAGCAGCCCCACAGGGAACTCCTACGAGCAGTACTTC. Residues: CASSPTGNSYEQYF. V usage is TRBV7-2 and J usage is TRBJ2-7; D is possibly TRBD1 (6 bases). V lost 5 bases, J lost 0 bases, and 11 bases lay in between. Germline lookup yields CDR1 SGHTA and CDR2 FQGNSA. The CDR3 is made up of 14 amino acids. Full variable domain (remainder filled in from reference TRBV7-2 and TRBJ2-7): GAGVSQSPSNKVTEKGKDVELRCDPISGHTALYWYRQSLGQGLEFLIYFQGNSAPDKSGLPSDRFSAERTGGSVSTLTIQRTQQEDSAVYLCASSPTGNSYEQYFGPGTRLTVT.